The 8 T cell receptor beta chains presented below share a single source sample, sequenced in a study of cytomegalovirus exposure and HLA in healthy donors. The repertoire was sequenced with immunoSEQ multiplex PCR; TCRdb's copy has only in-frame clones and lacks some. The sample yields around 150,000 clones, roughly 90% seen once. Material for sequencing was PBMCs. The receptors here all came from a woman under 30 in good health and CMV-seropositive.

The gene calls are TRBV10-2 and TRBJ1-5, with 7 bases aligning to TRBD1. CDR1 and CDR2 (germline): WSHSY, SAAADI. This CDR3 spans 16 amino acids. V was clipped by 7 bases and J by 0 bases; unmatched bases: 9. CDR3 in amino acids: CASMGATGPSNQPQHF. CDR3 coding DNA: TGCGCCAGCATGGGAGCGACAGGGCCTAGCAATCAGCCCCAGCATTTT.

The CDR3 sequence: CASSMGDTEPVSNEKLFF. The DNA for the CDR3 is TGTGCCAGTAGTATGGGAGACACCGAGCCTGTTTCGAATGAAAAACTGTTTTTT. The rearrangement links TRBV19 to TRBJ1-4; D unresolved. Germline V gene sequence: CDR1 LNHDA, CDR2 SQIVND (reference sequence). V lost 3 bases to trimming and J lost 5 bases, with 22 bases between them. This CDR3 is 18 amino acids long.

The chain recombines TRBV30 with TRBJ2-3, with D hard to call. Germline V gene lookup returns CDR1 GTSNPN and CDR2 SVGIG (reference sequence). The V end was cut by 3 bases, the J end by 1 base, with 8 bases between. This CDR3 is 13 amino acids long. Here the CDR3 reads CAWSGGGTDTQYF. Here the CDR3 DNA reads TGTGCCTGGAGCGGTGGAGGCACAGATACGCAGTATTTT.

The chain recombines TRBV9 with TRBJ2-5; D remains unclear. There are 14 residues in the CDR3. The germline gives CDR1 SGDLS, CDR2 YYNGEE. V shed 2 bases and J shed 4 bases, with 12 bases lying between them. The CDR3 nucleotides read TGTGCCAGCAGCGTCCCGAGGTTCGGAGAGACCCAGTACTTC. It is translated as CASSVPRFGETQYF.

This clone appeared once. The chain links TRBV7-2 to TRBJ1-2; TRBD1 matches 10 bases. Germline-derived CDR1 and CDR2 are SGHTA and FQGNSA. The CDR3 has 15 amino acids. J gave up 4 bases and V 3 bases, and 5 bases lay outside the gene matches. CDR3 residues: CASSLSRTGGYGYTF. The DNA for the CDR3 is TGTGCCAGCAGCTTGTCACGGACAGGGGGCTATGGCTACACCTTC.

V and J are TRBV6-5 and TRBJ2-7, with D possibly TRBD2 on 6 matching bases. Trimming shortened V by 0 bases and J by 0 bases, and 12 bases separated the two germline ends. The CDR3 is made up of 16 amino acids. Per germline, CDR1 MNHEY and CDR2 SVGAGI. The CDR3 coding sequence is TGTGCCAGCAGTTACTCGGGTGGACTATCCTCCTACGAGCAGTACTTC. Encoded protein: CASSYSGGLSSYEQYF.

The rearrangement joins TRBV9 to TRBJ1-5, with 9 bases that match TRBD1. Looked up from germline, CDR1 is SGDLS and CDR2 is YYNGEE. This CDR3 is 15 amino acids long. Trimming at V came to 5 bases and at J to 6 bases, leaving 9 bases not matched to a gene. CDR3 sequence reads: CASREPGQGIQPQHF. The DNA for the CDR3 is TGTGCCAGCAGAGAACCGGGACAGGGTATTCAGCCCCAGCATTTT.

The V gene is TRBV27, the J gene TRBJ1-5; D might be TRBD1 (5 bases). This CDR3 contains 15 residues. Trimming took 6 bases from V and 6 from J, leaving 18 bases between them. CDR1 is MNHEY and CDR2 is SMNVEV in the germline V gene (reference sequence). The CDR3 loop is CASSGGQEEGQPQHF. The CDR3 bases are TGTGCCAGCAGCGGGGGTCAAGAGGAGGGTCAGCCCCAGCATTTT.